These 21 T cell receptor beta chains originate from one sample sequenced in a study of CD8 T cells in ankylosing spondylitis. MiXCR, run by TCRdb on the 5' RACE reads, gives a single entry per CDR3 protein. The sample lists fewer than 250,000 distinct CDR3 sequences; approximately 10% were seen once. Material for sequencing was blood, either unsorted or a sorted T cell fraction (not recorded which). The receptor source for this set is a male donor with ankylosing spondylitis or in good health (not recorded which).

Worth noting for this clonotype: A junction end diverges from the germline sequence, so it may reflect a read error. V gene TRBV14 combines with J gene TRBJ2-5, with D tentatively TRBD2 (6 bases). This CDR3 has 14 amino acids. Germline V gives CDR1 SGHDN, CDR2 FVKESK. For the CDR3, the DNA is TGTGCCCGCAGCCAAGAGGAGGGCGCGGAGACCCAGTACTTC. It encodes CARSQEEGAETQYF.

The CDR3 region is CASSFRRFEQYF. As DNA, the CDR3 is TGTGCCAGCAGCTTCAGGAGGTTCGAGCAGTACTTC. This chain joins TRBV7-2 and TRBJ2-7, with a tentative D call TRBD2 (5 bases). The CDR3 loop spans 12 amino acids. From germline, CDR1 is SGHTA and CDR2 FQGNSA. Trimming removed 3 bases from V and 6 bases from J, with 9 bases in between. The variable domain in full, completed from reference TRBV7-2 and TRBJ2-7, reads GAGVSQSPSNKVTEKGKDVELRCDPISGHTALYWYRQSLGQGLEFLIYFQGNSAPDKSGLPSDRFSAERTGGSVSTLTIQRTQQEDSAVYLCASSFRRFEQYFGPGTRLTVT.

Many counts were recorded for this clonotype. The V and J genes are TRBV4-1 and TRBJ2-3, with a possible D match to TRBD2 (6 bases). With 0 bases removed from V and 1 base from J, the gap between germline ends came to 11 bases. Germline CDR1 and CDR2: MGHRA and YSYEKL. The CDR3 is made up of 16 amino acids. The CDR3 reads CASSQDIQRGTDTQYF. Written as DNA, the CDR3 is TGCGCCAGCAGCCAAGATATCCAGCGGGGCACAGATACGCAGTATTTT.

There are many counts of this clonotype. CDR3 in DNA: TGCAGTGCTAGAGATCCCCTAGCGTCCCAAGAGACCCAGTACTTC. This gives the protein CSARDPLASQETQYF. V gene TRBV20-1 combines with J gene TRBJ2-5, with D perhaps TRBD2 (6 bases). Deletions cut 0 bases from V and 1 base from J, with 12 bases between. This CDR3 has 15 amino acids. Germline CDR1 is DFQATT and CDR2 is SNEGSKA (reference sequence).

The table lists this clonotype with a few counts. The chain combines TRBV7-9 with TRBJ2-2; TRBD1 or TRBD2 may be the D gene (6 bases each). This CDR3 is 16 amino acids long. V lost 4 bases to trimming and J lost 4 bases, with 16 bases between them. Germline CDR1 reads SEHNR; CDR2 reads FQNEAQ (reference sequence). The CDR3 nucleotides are TGTGCCAGCAGCTCTAGTGGAGGGGGAACCACCGGGGAGCTGTTTTTT. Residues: CASSSSGGGTTGELFF.

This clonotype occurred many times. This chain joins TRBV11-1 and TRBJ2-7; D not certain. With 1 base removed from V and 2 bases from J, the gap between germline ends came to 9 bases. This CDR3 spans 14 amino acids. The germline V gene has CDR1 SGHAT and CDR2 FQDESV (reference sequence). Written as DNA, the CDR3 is TGTGCCAGCAGCTTAGAGGTAGCTCCCTACGAGCAGTACTTC. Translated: CASSLEVAPYEQYF.

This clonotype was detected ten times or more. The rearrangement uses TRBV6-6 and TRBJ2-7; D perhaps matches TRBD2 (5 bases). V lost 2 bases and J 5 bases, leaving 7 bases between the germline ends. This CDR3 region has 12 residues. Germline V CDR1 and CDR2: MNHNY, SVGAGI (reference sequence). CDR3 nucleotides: TGTGCCAGCAGTTACGAGAGGGACGAGCAGTACTTC. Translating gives CASSYERDEQYF.

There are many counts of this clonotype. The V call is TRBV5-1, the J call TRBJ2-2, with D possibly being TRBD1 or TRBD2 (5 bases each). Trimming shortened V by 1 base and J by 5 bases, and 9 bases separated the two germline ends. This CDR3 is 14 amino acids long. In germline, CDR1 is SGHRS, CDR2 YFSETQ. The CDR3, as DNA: TGCGCCAGCAGCTTGCAGGGAGAGACCGGGGAGCTGTTTTTT. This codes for CASSLQGETGELFF.

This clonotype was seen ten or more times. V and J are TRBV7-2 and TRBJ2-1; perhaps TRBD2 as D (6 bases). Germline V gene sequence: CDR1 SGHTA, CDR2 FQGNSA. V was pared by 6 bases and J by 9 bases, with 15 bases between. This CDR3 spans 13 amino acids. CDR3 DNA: TGTGCCAGCAGTGCCACTAGCCCTCTTGAGCAGTTCTTC. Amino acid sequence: CASSATSPLEQFF.

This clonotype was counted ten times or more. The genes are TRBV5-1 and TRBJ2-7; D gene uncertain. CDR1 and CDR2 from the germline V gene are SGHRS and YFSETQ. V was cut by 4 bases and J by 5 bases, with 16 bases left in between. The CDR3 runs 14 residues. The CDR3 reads CASSLEPAVHEQYF. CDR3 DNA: TGCGCCAGCAGCCTGGAACCGGCCGTTCACGAGCAGTACTTC.

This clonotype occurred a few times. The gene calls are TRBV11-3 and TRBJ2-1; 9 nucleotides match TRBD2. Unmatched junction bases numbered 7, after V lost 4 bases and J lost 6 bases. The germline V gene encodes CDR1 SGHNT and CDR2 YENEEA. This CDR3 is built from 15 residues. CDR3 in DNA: TGTGCCAGCAGCTCAAGCGGGGGGTTCGGCAATGAGCAGTTCTTC. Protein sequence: CASSSSGGFGNEQFF.

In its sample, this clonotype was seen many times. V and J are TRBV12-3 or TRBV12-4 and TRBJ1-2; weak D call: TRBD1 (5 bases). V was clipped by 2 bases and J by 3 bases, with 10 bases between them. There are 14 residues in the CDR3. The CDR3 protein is CASSLKQGYYGYTF. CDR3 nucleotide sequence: TGTGCCAGCAGTTTAAAGCAGGGTTACTATGGCTACACCTTC.

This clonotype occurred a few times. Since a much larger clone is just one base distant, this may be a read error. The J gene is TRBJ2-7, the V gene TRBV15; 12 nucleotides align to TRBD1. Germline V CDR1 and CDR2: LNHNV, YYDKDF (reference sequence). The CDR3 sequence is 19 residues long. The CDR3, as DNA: TGTGCCGCCAGCTCCCGACTCGAGGGACAGGGGGCCTCAACTTACGAGCAGTACTTC. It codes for CAASSRLEGQGASTYEQYF.

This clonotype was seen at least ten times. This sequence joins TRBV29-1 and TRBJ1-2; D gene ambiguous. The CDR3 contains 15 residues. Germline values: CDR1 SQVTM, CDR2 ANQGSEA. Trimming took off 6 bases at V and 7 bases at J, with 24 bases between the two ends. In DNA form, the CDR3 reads TGCAGCGTCGATTCCCTAGGGAAGGGCGGTAGTGGCTACACCTTC. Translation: CSVDSLGKGGSGYTF.

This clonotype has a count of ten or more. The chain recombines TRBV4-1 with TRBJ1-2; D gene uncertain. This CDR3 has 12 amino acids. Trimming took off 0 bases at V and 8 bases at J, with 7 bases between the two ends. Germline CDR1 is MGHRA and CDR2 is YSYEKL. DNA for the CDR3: TGCGCCAGCAGCCAAGAGTCTTACGGCTACACCTTC. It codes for CASSQESYGYTF.

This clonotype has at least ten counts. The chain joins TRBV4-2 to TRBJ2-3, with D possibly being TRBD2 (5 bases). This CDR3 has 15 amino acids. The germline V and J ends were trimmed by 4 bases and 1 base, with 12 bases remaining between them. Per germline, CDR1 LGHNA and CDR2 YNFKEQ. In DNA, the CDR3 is TGTGCCAGCAGCCCCCGGACTCCTCGCACAGATACGCAGTATTTT. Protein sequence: CASSPRTPRTDTQYF.

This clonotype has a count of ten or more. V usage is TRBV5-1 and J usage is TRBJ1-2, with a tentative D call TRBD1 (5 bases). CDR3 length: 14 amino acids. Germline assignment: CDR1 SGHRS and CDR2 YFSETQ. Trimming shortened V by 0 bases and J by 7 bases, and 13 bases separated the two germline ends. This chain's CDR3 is CASSLESGSTGYTF. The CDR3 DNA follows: TGCGCCAGCAGCTTGGAGTCAGGGTCGACTGGCTACACCTTC.

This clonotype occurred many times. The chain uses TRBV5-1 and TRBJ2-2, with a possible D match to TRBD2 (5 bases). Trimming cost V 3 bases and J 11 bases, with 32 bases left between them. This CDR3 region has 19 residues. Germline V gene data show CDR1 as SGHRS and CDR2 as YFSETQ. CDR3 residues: CASSYYSGGLGGPGDELFF. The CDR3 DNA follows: TGCGCCAGCAGCTACTATTCGGGCGGGCTAGGTGGCCCTGGAGACGAGCTGTTTTTT.

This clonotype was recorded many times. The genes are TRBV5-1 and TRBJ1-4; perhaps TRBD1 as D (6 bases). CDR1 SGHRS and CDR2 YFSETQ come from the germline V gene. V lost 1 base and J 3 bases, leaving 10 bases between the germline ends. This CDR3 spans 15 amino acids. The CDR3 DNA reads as TGCGCCAGCAGCTTGATACAGGGCTCTAATGAAAAACTGTTTTTT. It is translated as CASSLIQGSNEKLFF.

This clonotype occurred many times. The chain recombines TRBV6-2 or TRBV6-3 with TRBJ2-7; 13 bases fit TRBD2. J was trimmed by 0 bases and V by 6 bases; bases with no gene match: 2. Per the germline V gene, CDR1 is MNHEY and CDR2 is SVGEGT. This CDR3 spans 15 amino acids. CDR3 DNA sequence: TGTGCCAGCAGACTAGCGGGAGGGCCCTCCTACGAGCAGTACTTC. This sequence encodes CASRLAGGPSYEQYF.

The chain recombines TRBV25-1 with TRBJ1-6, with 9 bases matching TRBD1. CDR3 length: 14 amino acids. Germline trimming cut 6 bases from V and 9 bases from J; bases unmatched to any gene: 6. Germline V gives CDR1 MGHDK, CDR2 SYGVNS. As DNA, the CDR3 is TGTGCCAGCAGCCTCGGGACAGGGTTTTCACCCCTCCACTTT. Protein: CASSLGTGFSPLHF. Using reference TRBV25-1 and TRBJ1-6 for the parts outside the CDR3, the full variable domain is EADIYQTPRYLVIGTGKKITLECSQTMGHDKMYWYQQDPGMELHLIHYSYGVNSTEKGDLSSESTVSRIRTEHFPLTLESARPSHTSQYLCASSLGTGFSPLHFGNGTRLTVT.